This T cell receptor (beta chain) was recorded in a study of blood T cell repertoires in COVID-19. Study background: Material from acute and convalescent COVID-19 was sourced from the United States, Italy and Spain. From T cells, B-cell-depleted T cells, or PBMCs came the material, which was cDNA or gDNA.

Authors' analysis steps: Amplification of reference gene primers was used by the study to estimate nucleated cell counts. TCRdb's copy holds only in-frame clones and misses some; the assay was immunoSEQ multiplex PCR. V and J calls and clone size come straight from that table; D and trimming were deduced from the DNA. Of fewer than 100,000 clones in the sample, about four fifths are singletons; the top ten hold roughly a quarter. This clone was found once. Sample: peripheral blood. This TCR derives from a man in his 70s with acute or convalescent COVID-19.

Here the CDR3 reads CASSRLGGLAGGWYTQYF. The CDR3 coding sequence is TGTGCCAGCAGTCGACTGGGTGGACTAGCGGGAGGGTGGTATACGCAGTATTTT. The chain joins TRBV28 to TRBJ2-3, with TRBD2 matching over 15 bases. CDR1 and CDR2 (germline): MDHEN, SYDVKM. The ends lost 5 bases at V and 7 bases at J; junction bases unmatched: 13. The CDR3 is 18 amino acids.